The 3 T cell receptor beta chains below were found in one sample sequenced in a study of blood T cell repertoires in COVID-19. Sequencing used immunoSEQ multiplex PCR; TCRdb keeps in-frame clones, though not all of them. Of approximately 190,000 clones listed, roughly 80% were seen once; the top ten hold approximately 6.9%. The sequencing sample was made of peripheral blood. All receptors derive from a man aged 60-69 years with acute or convalescent COVID-19.

This clone appeared a few times. This chain connects TRBV7-3 to TRBJ2-1; 10 bases map to TRBD1. V shed 6 bases, J shed 7 bases, and the junction held 6 bases outside the gene matches. The CDR3 is 14 residues long. CDR1 is SGHTA and CDR2 is FQGTGA in the germline V gene. The chain's CDR3 is CASSTGTGANEQFF. CDR3 nucleotide sequence: TGTGCCAGCAGTACCGGGACAGGGGCTAATGAGCAGTTCTTC.

In its sample, this clone was seen once. V usage is TRBV1 and J usage is TRBJ2-1; TRBD2 is the table's D call and was not checked against the DNA. TRBV1 corresponds to a pseudogene. CDR3 length: 16 amino acids. The CDR3 coding sequence is TGCACCAGCAGACCAGGTAGGGCTAGCGGAGCCAATGAGCAGTTCTTC. Translated: CTSRPGRASGANEQFF.

The CDR3: CASSFGTGKHDFSPLHF. The CDR3 DNA is TGTGCCAGCAGCTTTGGGACAGGCAAACACGATTTTTCACCCCTCCACTTT. This sequence joins TRBV7-2 and TRBJ1-6, with 8 positions matching TRBD1. From germline, CDR1 is SGHTA and CDR2 FQGNSA. This CDR3 is 17 amino acids long. J was trimmed by 9 bases and V by 3 bases; bases with no gene match: 13.